Below, 3 T cell receptor beta chains from the same sample are listed, as sequenced in a study of blood T cell repertoires in COVID-19. The table came from immunoSEQ multiplex PCR; TCRdb's copy has only in-frame clones and leaves some out. The sample includes tens of thousands of clones, approximately 83% of them seen just once. Sequencing was performed on peripheral blood. The receptors shown here come from a man aged 35-49 years with acute or convalescent COVID-19.

The chain joins TRBV6-5 to TRBJ1-5; D not certain. With 0 bases removed from V and 6 bases from J, the gap between germline ends came to 6 bases. This CDR3 contains 13 residues. Germline V gives CDR1 MNHEY, CDR2 SVGAGI. The CDR3 sequence is CASSYSSLQPQHF. The DNA of the CDR3 is TGTGCCAGCAGTTACTCGAGCCTTCAGCCCCAGCATTTT.

The V gene is TRBV5-1, the J gene TRBJ1-6, with D maybe TRBD1 (5 bases). There are 15 residues in the CDR3. Per the germline V gene, CDR1 is SGHRS and CDR2 is YFSETQ. V was clipped by 1 base and J by 5 bases, with 10 bases between them. The CDR3 reads CASSLQGQNNSPLHF. Here the CDR3 DNA reads TGCGCCAGCAGCTTGCAGGGTCAGAATAATTCACCCCTCCACTTT.

The V call is TRBV24-1, the J call TRBJ2-1; 7 bases align to TRBD1. This CDR3 has 16 amino acids. Germline CDR1 reads KGHDR; CDR2 reads SFDVKD. Trimming took 1 base from V and 4 from J; bases not matched to a gene: 6. The CDR3 is CATSDLGRGRYNEQFF. CDR3 DNA sequence: TGTGCCACCAGTGATTTAGGCAGGGGGAGATACAATGAGCAGTTCTTC.